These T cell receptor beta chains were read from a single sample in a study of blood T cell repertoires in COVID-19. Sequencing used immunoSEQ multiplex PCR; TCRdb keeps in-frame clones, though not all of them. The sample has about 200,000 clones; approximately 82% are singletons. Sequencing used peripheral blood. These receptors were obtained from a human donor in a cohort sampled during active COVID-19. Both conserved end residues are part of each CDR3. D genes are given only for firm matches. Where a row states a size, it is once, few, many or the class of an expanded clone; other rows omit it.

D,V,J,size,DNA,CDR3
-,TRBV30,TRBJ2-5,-,TGTGCCTGGAGTGTCCAGACAGTCCAAGAGACCCAGTACTTC,CAWSVQTVQETQYF
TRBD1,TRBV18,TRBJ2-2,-,TGTGCCAGCACGGGGACAGGGGCCGGGGAGCTGTTTTTT,CASTGTGAGELFF
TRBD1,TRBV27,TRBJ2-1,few,TGTGCCAGCAGTGCCGGGACAGCCTCCTACAATGAGCAGTTCTTC,CASSAGTASYNEQFF
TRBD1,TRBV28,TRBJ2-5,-,TGTGCCAGCAGTTTAACAGGGGGTGGTCAAGAGACCCAGTACTTC,CASSLTGGGQETQYF
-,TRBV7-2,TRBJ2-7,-,TGTGCCAGCAGCTTAGGGGGCTTAACCCCACCCTACGAGCAGTACTTC,CASSLGGLTPPYEQYF
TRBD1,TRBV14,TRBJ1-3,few,TGTGCCAGCAGCCTGACAGGGGTCGGAAACACCATATATTTT,CASSLTGVGNTIYF
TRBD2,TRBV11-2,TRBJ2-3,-,TGTGCCAGCAGCTATAGCGGGAGGACCCGCGATACGCAGTATTTT,CASSYSGRTRDTQYF
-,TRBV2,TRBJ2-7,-,TGTGCCAGCAGCTACAGGGTGTTAGAGCAGTACTTC,CASSYRVLEQYF
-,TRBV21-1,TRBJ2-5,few,TGTGCCAGCAGCAAAGTTCCCTCGACAGGGGCACTAGGTGCACAAGAGACCCAGTACTTC,CASSKVPSTGALGAQETQYF
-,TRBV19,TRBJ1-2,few,TGTGCCAGTAGTATTCTCGGTGCTGACTACACCTTC,CASSILGADYTF
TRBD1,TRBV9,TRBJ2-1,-,TGTGCCAGCAGCGTCGCGGACAGGGCTCTCTACAATGAGCAGTTCTTC,CASSVADRALYNEQFF
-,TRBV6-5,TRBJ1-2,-,TGTGCCAGCAGTCAGGCTTCAGCTAACTATGGCTACACCTTC,CASSQASANYGYTF
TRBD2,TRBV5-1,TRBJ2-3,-,TGCGCCAGCAGCTTGGGTCGGACTAGCGGGAGCACAGATACGCAGTATTTT,CASSLGRTSGSTDTQYF
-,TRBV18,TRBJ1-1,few,TGTGCCAGCTCACTAGTAAACACTGAAGCTTTCTTT,CASSLVNTEAFF
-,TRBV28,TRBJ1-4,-,TGTGCCAGCAGTCCGGGGACAACCGCTAATGAAAAACTGTTTTTT,CASSPGTTANEKLFF
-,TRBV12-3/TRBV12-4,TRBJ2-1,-,TGTGCCAGCAGTTTGAGATACAATGAGCAGTTCTTC,CASSLRYNEQFF
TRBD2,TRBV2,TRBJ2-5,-,TGTGCCAGTAGCGGGAGTTTAATAGAGACCCAGTACTTC,CASSGSLIETQYF
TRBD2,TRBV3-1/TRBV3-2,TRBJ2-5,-,TGTGCCAGCAGCCGAGGACTAGCGGGAGGGCAAGAGACCCAGTACTTC,CASSRGLAGGQETQYF